This TCR beta chain was identified in a study of blood T cell repertoires in COVID-19. Study details: Acute-phase and convalescent COVID-19 samples originated in the United States, Italy and Spain.

Per the germline V gene, CDR1 is SGDLS and CDR2 is YYNGEE. With V trimmed by 2 bases and J by 7 bases, 5 bases remained unmatched. The CDR3 sequence is 14 residues long. Original processing methods: By means of reference gene primer amplification, nucleated cell counts were estimated. Assay: immunoSEQ multiplex PCR; the TCRdb copy retains only in-frame clones and omits some. The V and J calls and the clone size are those of that table, but D and trimming were determined from the DNA. The sample includes more than 65,000 clones, 75% to 90% of them seen just once. The sequenced material came from peripheral blood. The chain employs TRBV9 and TRBJ1-2; TRBD1 matches at 10 bases. This receptor was taken from a man older than 75 with acute or convalescent COVID-19. Written as DNA, the CDR3 is TGTGCCAGCAGCGTCTTGACAGGGGGCTCTGGCTACACCTTC. Translated: CASSVLTGGSGYTF.